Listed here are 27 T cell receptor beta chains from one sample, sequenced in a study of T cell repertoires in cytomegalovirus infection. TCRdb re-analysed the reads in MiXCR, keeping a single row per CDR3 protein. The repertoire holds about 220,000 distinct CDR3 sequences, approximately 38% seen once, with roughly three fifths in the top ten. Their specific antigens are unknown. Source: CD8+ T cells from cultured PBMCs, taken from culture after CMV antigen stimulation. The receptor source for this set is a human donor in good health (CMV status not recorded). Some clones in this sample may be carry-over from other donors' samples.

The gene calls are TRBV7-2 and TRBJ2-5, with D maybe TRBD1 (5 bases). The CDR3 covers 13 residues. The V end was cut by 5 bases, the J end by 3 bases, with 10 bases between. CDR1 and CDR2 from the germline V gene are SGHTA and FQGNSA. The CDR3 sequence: CASSPDNEETQYF. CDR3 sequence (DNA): TGTGCCAGCAGCCCGGACAATGAAGAGACCCAGTACTTC.

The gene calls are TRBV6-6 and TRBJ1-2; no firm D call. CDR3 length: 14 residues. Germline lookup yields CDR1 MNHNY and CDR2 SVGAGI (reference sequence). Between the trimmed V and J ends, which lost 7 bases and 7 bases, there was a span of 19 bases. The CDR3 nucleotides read TGTGCCAGCAACCTCCGGGCACCGGGAGGTGGCTACACCTTC. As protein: CASNLRAPGGGYTF.

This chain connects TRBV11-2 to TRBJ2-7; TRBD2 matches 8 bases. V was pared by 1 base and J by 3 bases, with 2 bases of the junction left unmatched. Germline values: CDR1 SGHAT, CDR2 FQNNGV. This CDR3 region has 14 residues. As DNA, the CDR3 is TGTGCCAGCAGCTTAGCGGGAGGGGGCTACGAGCAGTACTTC. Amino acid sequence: CASSLAGGGYEQYF. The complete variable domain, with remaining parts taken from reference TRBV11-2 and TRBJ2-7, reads EAGVAQSPRYKIIEKRQSVAFWCNPISGHATLYWYQQILGQGPKLLIQFQNNGVVDDSQLPKDRFSAERLKGVDSTLKIQPAKLEDSAVYLCASSLAGGGYEQYFGPGTRLTVT.

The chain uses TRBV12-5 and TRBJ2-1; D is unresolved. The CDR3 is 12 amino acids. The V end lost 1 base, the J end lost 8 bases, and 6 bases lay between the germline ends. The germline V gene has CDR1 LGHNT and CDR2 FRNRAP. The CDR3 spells CASGLEDHEQFF. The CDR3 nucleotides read TGTGCTAGTGGTTTGGAGGACCATGAGCAGTTCTTC.

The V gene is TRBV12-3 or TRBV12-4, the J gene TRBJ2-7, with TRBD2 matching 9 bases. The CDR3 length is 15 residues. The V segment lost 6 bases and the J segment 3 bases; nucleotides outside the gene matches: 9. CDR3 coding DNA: TGTGCCAGCAGCCAGTGGCGGGAGGGCCTCTACGAGCAGTACTTC. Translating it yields CASSQWREGLYEQYF.

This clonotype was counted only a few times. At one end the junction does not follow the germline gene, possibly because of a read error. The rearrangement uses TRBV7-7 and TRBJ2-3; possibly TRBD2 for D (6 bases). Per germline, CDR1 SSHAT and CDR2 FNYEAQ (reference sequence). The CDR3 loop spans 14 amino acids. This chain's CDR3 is CASSPEGRPDTQYF. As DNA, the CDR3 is TGTGCTAGCAGCCCGGAGGGGAGGCCAGATACGCAGTATTTT. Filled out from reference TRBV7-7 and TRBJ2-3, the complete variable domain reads GAGVSQSPRYKVTKRGQDVTLRCDPISSHATLYWYQQALGQGPEFLTYFNYEAQPDKSGLPSDRFSAERPEGSISTLTIQRTEQRDSAMYRCASSPEGRPDTQYFGPGTRLTVL.

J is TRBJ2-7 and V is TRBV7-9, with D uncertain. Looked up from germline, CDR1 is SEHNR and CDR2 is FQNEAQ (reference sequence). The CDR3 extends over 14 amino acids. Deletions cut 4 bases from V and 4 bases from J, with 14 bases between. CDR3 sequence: CASSSRSGGYEQYF. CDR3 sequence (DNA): TGTGCCAGCAGCTCGCGGTCAGGTGGTTACGAGCAGTACTTC.

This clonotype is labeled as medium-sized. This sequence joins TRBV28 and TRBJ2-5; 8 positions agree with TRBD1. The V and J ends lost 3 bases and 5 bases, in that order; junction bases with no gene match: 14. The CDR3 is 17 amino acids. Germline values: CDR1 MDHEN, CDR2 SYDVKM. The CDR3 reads CASSLGGRGRVYETQYF. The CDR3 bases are TGTGCCAGCAGTTTGGGGGGCAGGGGGCGTGTATATGAGACCCAGTACTTC.

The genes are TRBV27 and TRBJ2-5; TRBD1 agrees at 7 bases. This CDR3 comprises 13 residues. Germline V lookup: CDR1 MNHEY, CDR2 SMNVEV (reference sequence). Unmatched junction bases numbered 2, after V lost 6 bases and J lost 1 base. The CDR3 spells CASSNRGQETQYF. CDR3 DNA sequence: TGTGCCAGCAGCAACAGGGGCCAAGAGACCCAGTACTTC.

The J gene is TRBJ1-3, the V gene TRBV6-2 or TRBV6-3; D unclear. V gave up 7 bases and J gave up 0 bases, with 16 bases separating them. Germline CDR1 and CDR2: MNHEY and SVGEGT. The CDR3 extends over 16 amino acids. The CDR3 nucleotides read TGTGCCAGCACCCTGCCCTCGACTGGCTCTGGAAACACCATATATTTT. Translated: CASTLPSTGSGNTIYF.

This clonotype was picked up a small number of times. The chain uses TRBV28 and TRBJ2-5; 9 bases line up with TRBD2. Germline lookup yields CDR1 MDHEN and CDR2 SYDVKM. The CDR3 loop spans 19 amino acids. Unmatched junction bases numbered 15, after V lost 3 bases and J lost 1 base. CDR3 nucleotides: TGTGCCAGCAGTTTGGCCAGACTAGCGGAAAGTGGACCCCAAGAGACCCAGTACTTC. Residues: CASSLARLAESGPQETQYF.

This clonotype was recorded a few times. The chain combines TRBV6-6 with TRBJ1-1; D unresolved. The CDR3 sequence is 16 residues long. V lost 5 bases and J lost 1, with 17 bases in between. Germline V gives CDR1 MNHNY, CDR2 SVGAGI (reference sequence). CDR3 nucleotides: TGTGCCAGCAGTGTGCCAGTATCTGGTTCGAACACTGAAGCTTTCTTT. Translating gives CASSVPVSGSNTEAFF.

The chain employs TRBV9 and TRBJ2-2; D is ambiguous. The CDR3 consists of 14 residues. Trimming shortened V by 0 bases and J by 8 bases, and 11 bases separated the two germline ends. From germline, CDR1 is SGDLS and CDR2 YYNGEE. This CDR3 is CASSVASNRGELFF. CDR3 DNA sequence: TGTGCCAGCAGCGTAGCGTCAAATCGGGGGGAGCTGTTTTTT.

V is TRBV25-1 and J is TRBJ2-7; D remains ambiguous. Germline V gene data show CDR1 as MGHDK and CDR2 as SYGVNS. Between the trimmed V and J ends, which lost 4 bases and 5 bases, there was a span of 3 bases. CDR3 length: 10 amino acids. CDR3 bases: TGTGCCAGCAGTGCAAACGAGCAGTACTTC. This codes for CASSANEQYF.

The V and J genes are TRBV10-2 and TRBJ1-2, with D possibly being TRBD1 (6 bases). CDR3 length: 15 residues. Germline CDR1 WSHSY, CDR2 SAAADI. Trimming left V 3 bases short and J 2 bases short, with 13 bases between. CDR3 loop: CASSDGQPPNYGYTF. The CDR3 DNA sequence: TGCGCCAGCAGTGATGGACAGCCGCCGAACTATGGCTACACCTTC.

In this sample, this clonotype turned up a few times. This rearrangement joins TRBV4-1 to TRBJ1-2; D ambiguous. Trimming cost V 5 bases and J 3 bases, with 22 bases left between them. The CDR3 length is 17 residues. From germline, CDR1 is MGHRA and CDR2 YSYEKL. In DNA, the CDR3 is TGCGCCAGCAGCTCGCCGACGCCCCCCGGCCCGGACTATGGCTACACCTTC. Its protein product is CASSSPTPPGPDYGYTF.

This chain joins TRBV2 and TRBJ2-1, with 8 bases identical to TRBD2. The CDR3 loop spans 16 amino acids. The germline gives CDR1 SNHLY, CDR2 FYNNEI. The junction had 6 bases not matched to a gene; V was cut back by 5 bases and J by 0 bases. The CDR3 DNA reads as TGTGCCAGCAGTTCCGGGGGGGGCCCCTCCTACAATGAGCAGTTCTTC. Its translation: CASSSGGGPSYNEQFF.

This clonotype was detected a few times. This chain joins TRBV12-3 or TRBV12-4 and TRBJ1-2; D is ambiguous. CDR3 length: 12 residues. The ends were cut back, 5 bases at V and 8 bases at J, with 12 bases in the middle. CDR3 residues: CASSPIDRGYTF. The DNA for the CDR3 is TGTGCCAGCAGTCCGATTGACCGAGGCTACACCTTC.

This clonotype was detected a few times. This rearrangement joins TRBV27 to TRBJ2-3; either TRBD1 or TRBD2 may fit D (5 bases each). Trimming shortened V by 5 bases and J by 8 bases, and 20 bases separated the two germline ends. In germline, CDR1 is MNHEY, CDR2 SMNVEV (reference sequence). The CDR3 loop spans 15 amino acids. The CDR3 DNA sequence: TGTGCCAGCAGTCTGGGACCCCGAGGGCGAGGTACGCAGTATTTT. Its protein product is CASSLGPRGRGTQYF.

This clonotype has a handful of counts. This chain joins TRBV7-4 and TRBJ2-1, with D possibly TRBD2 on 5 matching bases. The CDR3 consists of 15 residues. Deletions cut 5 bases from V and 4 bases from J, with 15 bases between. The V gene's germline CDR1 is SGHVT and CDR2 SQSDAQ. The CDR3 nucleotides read TGTGCCAGCAGCAAAGCGGCAGATCCTTACAATGAGCAGTTCTTC. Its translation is CASSKAADPYNEQFF. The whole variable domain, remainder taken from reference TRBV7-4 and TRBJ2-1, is GAGVSQSPRYKVAKRGRDVALRCDSISGHVTLYWYRQTLGQGSEVLTYSQSDAQRDKSGRPSGRFSAERPERSVSTLKIQRTEQGDSAVYLCASSKAADPYNEQFFGPGTRLTVL.

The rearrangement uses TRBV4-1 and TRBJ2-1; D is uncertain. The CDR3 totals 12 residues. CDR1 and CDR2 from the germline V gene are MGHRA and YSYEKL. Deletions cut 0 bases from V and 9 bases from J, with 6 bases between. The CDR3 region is CASSQEGIEQFF. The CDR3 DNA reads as TGCGCCAGCAGCCAAGAAGGAATTGAGCAGTTCTTC.

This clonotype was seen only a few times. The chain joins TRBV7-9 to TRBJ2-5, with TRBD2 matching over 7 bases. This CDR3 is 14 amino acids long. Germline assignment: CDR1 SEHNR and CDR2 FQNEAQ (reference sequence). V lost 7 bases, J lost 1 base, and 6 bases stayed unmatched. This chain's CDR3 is CASNPGLGQETQYF. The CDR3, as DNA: TGTGCCAGCAACCCTGGACTAGGCCAAGAGACCCAGTACTTC.

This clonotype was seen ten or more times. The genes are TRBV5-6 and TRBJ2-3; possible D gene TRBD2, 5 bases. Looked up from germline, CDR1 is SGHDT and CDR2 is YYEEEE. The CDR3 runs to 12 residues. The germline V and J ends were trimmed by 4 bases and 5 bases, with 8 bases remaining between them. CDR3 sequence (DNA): TGTGCCAGCAGCCTAGGGAGAGATACGCAGTATTTT. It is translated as CASSLGRDTQYF.

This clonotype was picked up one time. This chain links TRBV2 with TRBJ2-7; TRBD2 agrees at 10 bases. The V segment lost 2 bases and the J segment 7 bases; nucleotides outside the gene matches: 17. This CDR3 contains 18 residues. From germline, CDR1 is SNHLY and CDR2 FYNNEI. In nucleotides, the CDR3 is TGTGCCAGCAGTGAAAGGGCTAGCGGGAGAGAAACCGCGGGGGAGCAGTACTTC. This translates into CASSERASGRETAGEQYF. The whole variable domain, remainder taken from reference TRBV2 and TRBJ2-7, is EPEVTQTPSHQVTQMGQEVILRCVPISNHLYFYWYRQILGQKVEFLVSFYNNEISEKSEIFDDQFSVERPDGSNFTLKIRSTKLEDSAMYFCASSERASGRETAGEQYFGPGTRLTVT.

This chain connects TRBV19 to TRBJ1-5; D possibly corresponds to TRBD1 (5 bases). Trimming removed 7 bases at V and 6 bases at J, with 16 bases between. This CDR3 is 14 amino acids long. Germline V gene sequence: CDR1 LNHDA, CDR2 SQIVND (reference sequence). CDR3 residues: CASMEGLRGQPQHF. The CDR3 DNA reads TGTGCCAGTATGGAGGGGTTGCGGGGTCAGCCCCAGCATTTT.

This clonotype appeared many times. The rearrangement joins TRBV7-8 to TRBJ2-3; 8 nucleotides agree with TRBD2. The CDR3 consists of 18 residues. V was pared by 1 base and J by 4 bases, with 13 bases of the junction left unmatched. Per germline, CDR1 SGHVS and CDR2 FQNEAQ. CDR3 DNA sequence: TGTGCCAGCAGCTTAGGCGCGGGAGGAGTCCCACAAGCAGATACGCAGTATTTT. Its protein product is CASSLGAGGVPQADTQYF.

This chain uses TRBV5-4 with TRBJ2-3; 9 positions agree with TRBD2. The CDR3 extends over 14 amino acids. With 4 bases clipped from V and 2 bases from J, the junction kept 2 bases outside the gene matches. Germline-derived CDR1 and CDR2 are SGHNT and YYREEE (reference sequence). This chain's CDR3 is CASSPSGITDTQYF. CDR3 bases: TGTGCCAGCAGCCCTAGCGGGATCACAGATACGCAGTATTTT.